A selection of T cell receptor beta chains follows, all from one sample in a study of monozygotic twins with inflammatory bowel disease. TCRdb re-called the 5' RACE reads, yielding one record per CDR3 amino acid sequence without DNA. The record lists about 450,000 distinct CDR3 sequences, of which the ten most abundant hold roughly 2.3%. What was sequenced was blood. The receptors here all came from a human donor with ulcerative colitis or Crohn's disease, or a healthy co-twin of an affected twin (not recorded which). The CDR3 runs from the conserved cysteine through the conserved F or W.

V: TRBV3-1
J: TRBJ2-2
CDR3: CASSSRDRTTGELFF

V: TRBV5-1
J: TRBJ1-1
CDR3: CASYGVGTEAFF

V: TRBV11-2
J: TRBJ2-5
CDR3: CASSVGVVQTQYF

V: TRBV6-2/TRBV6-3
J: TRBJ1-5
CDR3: CASSPRTNQPQHF

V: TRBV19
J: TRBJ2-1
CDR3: CASTKVTGNSYNEQFF

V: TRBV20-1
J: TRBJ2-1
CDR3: CSAIIWLAGVLSYNEQFF

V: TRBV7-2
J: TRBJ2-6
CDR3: CASSSPGQGGANVLTF

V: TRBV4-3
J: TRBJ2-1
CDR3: CAGSQEKGRPSYNEQFF

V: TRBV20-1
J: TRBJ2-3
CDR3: CSASSLAGSTDTQYF

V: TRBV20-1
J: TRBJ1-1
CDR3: CSATGVTNTEAFF

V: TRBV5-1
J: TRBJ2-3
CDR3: CASSFVGQLSTDTQYF

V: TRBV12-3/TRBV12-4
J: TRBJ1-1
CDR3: CASSLNKNTEAFF

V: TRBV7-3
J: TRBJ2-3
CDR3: CASSSGTDSDTQYF

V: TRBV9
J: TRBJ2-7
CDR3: CASSVAATSGTPYEQYF

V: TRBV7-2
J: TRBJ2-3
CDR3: CASSRGFGGAVTDTQYF

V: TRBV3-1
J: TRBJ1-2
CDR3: CASSQKGANYGYTF

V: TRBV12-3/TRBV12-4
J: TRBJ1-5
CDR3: CASSGGDYQPQHF

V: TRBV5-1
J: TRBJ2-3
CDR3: CASQMGGIGTDTQYF

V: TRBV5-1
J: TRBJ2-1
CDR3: CASSSPTSPEQFF

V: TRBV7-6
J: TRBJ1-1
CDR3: CASSFDEGTEAFF

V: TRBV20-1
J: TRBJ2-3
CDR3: CSARDAAPSGSTDTQYF

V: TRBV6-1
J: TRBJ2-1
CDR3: CASSMGGLAGGEQFF

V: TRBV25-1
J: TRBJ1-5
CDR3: CASSNISNQPQHF

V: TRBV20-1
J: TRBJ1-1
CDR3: CSARDRTKNTEAFF

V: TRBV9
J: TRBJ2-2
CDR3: CASSPGSANTGELFF

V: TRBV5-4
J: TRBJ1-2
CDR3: CASSYPGLANYGYTF

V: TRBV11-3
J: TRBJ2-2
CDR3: CASSSGQGRSGELFF

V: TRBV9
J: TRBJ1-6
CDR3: CASSARGAGHSPLHF

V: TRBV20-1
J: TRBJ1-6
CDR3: CSARPPGAPYNSPLHF

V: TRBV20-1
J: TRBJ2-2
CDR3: CSATRGGGELFF

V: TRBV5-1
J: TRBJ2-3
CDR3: CASRLSGGARDTQYF

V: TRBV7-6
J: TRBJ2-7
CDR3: CASSPSGGGFYEQYF

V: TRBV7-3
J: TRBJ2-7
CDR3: CASSPESGSGYEQYF

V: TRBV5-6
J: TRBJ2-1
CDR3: CASSASGLTYNEQFF

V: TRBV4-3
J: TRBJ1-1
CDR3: CASSQDRGWTEAFF

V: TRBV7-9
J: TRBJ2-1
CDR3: CASSLVGVEQFF

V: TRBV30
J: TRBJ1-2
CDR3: CAWSVTGLRGNYGYTF

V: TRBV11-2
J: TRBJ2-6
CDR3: CASSLGGISSPLFNVLTF

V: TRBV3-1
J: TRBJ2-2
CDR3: CASSQGSGGELFF

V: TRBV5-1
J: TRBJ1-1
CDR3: CASSSTGPEAFF

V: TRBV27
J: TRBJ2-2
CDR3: CASSTLGGLNTGELFF

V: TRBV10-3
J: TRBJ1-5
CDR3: CAISESLPGNQPQHF

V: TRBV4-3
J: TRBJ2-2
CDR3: CASSQDSSGGGELFF

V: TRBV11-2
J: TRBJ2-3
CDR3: CASSLLYSGTSNTDTQYF

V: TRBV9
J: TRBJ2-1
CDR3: CASSPSPGYNEQFF

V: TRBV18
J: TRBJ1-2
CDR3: CASSPGFVDGYTF

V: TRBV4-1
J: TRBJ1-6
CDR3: CASSQAQQGSSYNSPLHF

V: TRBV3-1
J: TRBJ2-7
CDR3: CASSQVLPDKDEQYF

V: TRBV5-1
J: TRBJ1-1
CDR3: CASSLGMADEAFF

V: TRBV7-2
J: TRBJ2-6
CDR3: CASSLGTYSSGANVLTF

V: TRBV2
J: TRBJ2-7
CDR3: CASSVRNEQYF

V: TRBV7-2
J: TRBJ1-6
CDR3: CASGSGISSPLHF

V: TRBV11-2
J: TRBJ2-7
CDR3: CASSPQSGGHEQYF

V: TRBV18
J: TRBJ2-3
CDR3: CASSLSPSTDTQYF

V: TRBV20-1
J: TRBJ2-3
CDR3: CSARVMEFTDTQYF

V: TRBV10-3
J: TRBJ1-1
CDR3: CAISPVGTEAFF

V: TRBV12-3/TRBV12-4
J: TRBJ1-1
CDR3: CASSLGNMNTEAFF

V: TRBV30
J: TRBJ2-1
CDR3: CAWRESGGPYNEQFF